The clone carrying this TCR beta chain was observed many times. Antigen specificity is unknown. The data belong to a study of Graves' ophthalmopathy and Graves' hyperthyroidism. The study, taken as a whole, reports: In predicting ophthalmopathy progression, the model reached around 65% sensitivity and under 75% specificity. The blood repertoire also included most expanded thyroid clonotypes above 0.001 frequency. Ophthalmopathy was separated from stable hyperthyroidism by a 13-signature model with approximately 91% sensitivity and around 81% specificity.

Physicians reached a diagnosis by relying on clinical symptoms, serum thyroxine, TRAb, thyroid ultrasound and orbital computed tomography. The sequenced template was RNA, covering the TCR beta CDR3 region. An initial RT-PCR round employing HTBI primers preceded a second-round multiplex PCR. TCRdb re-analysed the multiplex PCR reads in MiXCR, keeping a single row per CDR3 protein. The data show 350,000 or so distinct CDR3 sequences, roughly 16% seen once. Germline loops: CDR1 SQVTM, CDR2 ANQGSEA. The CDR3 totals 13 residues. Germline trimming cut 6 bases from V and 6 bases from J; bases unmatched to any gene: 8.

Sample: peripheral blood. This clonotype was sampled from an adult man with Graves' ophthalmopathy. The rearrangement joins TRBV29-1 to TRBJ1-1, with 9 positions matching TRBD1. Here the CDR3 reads CSVRQGGVAEAFF. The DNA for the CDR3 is TGCAGCGTGCGACAGGGGGGAGTCGCTGAAGCTTTCTTT.